The T cell receptor (beta chain) described here comes from a study of T cells in Graves' hyperthyroidism and ophthalmopathy. Amplification targeted TCR beta CDR3 regions from RNA transcripts. RT-PCR in the first round (using the HTBI primer set) targeted the TCR CDR3. TCRdb reprocessed the multiplex PCR reads with MiXCR, giving one entry per CDR3 protein. This table has about 290,000 distinct CDR3 sequences, around 15% appearing once. Comment on this clonotype: Its antigen is still unknown. A much larger clone differs from this one at a single base, so this may be a read error.

CDR1 and CDR2 from the germline V gene are SGHTA and FQGNSA. V lost 5 bases, J lost 6 bases, and 7 bases stayed unmatched. This CDR3 comprises 13 residues. Findings of the study overall: Most clonotypes expanded in thyroid above 0.001 were likewise present in blood.

The sequencing sample was made of blood. The clonotype originates from a woman in her 40s with Graves' hyperthyroidism. The genes are TRBV7-2 and TRBJ2-7; the match to TRBD1 covers 7 bases. In DNA form, the CDR3 reads TGTGCCAGCAGCGCCGCGACAGGGTGCGAGCAGTACTTC. It yields the protein CASSAATGCEQYF.